Presented here are 26 T cell receptor beta chains from one specimen sequenced in a study of cytomegalovirus exposure and HLA in healthy donors. The study ran its PCR with 60 Vbeta and 13 Jbeta primers. This table comes from immunoSEQ multiplex PCR, and its TCRdb copy is limited to in-frame clones, with some not included. The table shows roughly 200,000 clones, with 75% to 90% occurring only once. The specimen was PBMCs. The receptor set was obtained from a woman in her twenties or thirties in good health and CMV-seronegative.

CDR3 nucleotides: TGTGCCAGCAGCAAAGCAGACGGGACTCCGAGGGAGCAGTACTTC. This codes for CASSKADGTPREQYF. This chain connects TRBV5-4 to TRBJ2-7, with D possibly being TRBD2 (6 bases). V was trimmed by 4 bases and J by 7 bases, leaving 21 bases between them. The CDR3 extends over 15 amino acids. CDR1 SGHNT and CDR2 YYREEE come from the germline V gene (reference sequence).

This clone was counted once. V and J are TRBV30 and TRBJ2-2; 14 positions match TRBD2. Germline V CDR1 and CDR2: GTSNPN, SVGIG (reference sequence). The CDR3 is 16 residues long. V lost 4 bases to trimming and J lost 2 bases; unmatched junction nucleotides: 3. In DNA, the CDR3 is TGTGCCTGGATTGGACTAGCGGGGGGCAACACCGGGGAGCTGTTTTTT. Translating it yields CAWIGLAGGNTGELFF.

This clone was found a few times. The rearrangement joins TRBV2 to TRBJ2-5, with TRBD2 matching over 10 bases. This CDR3 region has 20 residues. With 5 bases clipped from V and 5 bases from J, the junction kept 23 bases outside the gene matches. Per germline, CDR1 SNHLY and CDR2 FYNNEI. CDR3 protein: CASSLRPSRAAGGPEETQYF. The CDR3 coding sequence is TGTGCCAGCAGTCTACGACCCTCCCGTGCAGCGGGAGGGCCGGAGGAGACCCAGTACTTC.

The chain joins TRBV5-6 to TRBJ2-7; TRBD2 agrees at 9 bases. Germline V gene data show CDR1 as SGHDT and CDR2 as YYEEEE. After removal of 3 bases from V and 6 bases from J, the junction contained 10 bases not matched to a gene. This CDR3 has 15 amino acids. CDR3 DNA: TGTGCCAGCAGCTACACGTCACTAGCGGGCGGCGAGCAGTACTTC. It codes for CASSYTSLAGGEQYF.

The chain has TRBV20-1 and TRBJ2-1, with D maybe TRBD2 (6 bases). The ends were cut back, 6 bases at V and 15 bases at J, with 18 bases in the middle. Germline assignment: CDR1 DFQATT and CDR2 SNEGSKA (reference sequence). This CDR3 contains 11 residues. This CDR3 reads CSAIWRASAFF. CDR3 in DNA: TGCAGTGCGATATGGAGGGCCTCCGCGTTCTTC.

V usage is TRBV28 and J usage is TRBJ2-7; D is undetermined. CDR3 length equals 14 residues. Germline values: CDR1 MDHEN, CDR2 SYDVKM. Trimming stripped 5 bases from V and 1 base from J, with 12 bases between. The CDR3 DNA reads TGTGCCAGCAGTCCCACCGGGTGGTCCTACGAGCAGTACTTC. It is translated as CASSPTGWSYEQYF.

The gene calls are TRBV12-5 and TRBJ2-1; 14 bases agree with TRBD2. V lost 5 bases and J lost 9; bases outside the gene matches: 3. The CDR3 is made up of 14 amino acids. Germline V CDR1 and CDR2: LGHNT, FRNRAP. The CDR3 DNA is TGTGCTAGTGGTCGGACTAGCGGGAGGCTTGAGCAGTTCTTC. It codes for CASGRTSGRLEQFF.

The chain carries TRBV2 and TRBJ2-7; D not certain. Germline CDR1 SNHLY, CDR2 FYNNEI. V dropped 7 bases and J dropped 7 bases, with 17 bases sitting between them. This CDR3 has 13 amino acids. The DNA for the CDR3 is TGTGCCAGCAATCAGTACAGTTTAGTTGAGCAGTACTTC. Translation: CASNQYSLVEQYF.

This sequence joins TRBV7-9 and TRBJ2-5, with TRBD1 matching 7 bases. After removal of 5 bases from V and 5 bases from J, the junction contained 5 bases not matched to a gene. CDR1 SEHNR and CDR2 FQNEAQ come from the germline V gene (reference sequence). CDR3 length: 13 amino acids. In nucleotides, the CDR3 is TGTGCCAGCAGCCTGGACAGGTTGGAGACCCAGTACTTC. Its protein product is CASSLDRLETQYF.

V is TRBV19 and J is TRBJ2-1; 9 bases line up with TRBD2. The CDR3 has 16 amino acids. Per germline, CDR1 LNHDA and CDR2 SQIVND (reference sequence). The V segment lost 6 bases and the J segment 5 bases; nucleotides outside the gene matches: 11. The CDR3 reads CASRGVSGGWDNEQFF. In DNA, the CDR3 is TGTGCCAGTAGGGGGGTTAGCGGGGGATGGGACAATGAGCAGTTCTTC.

The chain uses TRBV7-2 and TRBJ2-3, with D maybe TRBD2 (5 bases). The germline V gene encodes CDR1 SGHTA and CDR2 FQGNSA. With 6 bases removed from V and 4 bases from J, the gap between germline ends came to 14 bases. This CDR3 has 14 residues. The DNA for the CDR3 is TGTGCCAGCAGAATCCGAACCGGGGCAGATACGCAGTATTTT. As protein: CASRIRTGADTQYF.

The chain is built from TRBV11-3 and TRBJ1-1, with 7 bases matching TRBD1. The J segment lost 4 bases and the V segment lost 5 bases, leaving 4 bases of the junction unmatched. This CDR3 region has 13 residues. Germline loops: CDR1 SGHNT, CDR2 YENEEA. This chain's CDR3 is CASSPTGVTEAFF. The CDR3 coding sequence is TGTGCCAGCAGCCCCACAGGGGTCACTGAAGCTTTCTTT.

The V and J genes are TRBV28 and TRBJ1-2; D perhaps matches TRBD1 (6 bases). V was clipped by 6 bases and J by 8 bases, with 16 bases between them. Germline loops: CDR1 MDHEN, CDR2 SYDVKM. CDR3 length equals 13 residues. The CDR3 region has the DNA TGTGCCAGCAGCACCGGGGGGGCCTACGGCTACACCTTC. Protein product: CASSTGGAYGYTF.

This sequence joins TRBV2 and TRBJ2-5, with TRBD2 as a possible D gene (5 bases). Germline CDR1 reads SNHLY; CDR2 reads FYNNEI. The CDR3 runs to 15 residues. Trimming stripped 4 bases from V and 0 bases from J, with 12 bases between. CDR3 region: CASSVGGPYQETQYF. As DNA, the CDR3 is TGTGCCAGCAGTGTGGGCGGGCCGTACCAAGAGACCCAGTACTTC.

This rearrangement joins TRBV5-1 to TRBJ2-2, with a tentative D call TRBD2 (5 bases). V was shortened by 2 bases and J by 8 bases, with 16 bases between the two germline ends. The CDR3 has 15 residues. The V gene's germline CDR1 is SGHRS and CDR2 YFSETQ. CDR3 sequence (DNA): TGCGCCAGCAGCTTCGGTAGTGGAGGAACGGGGGAGCTGTTTTTT. Residues: CASSFGSGGTGELFF.

The chain recombines TRBV2 with TRBJ1-4; no clear D. Between the trimmed V and J ends, which lost 6 bases and 6 bases, there was a span of 11 bases. The CDR3 loop spans 13 amino acids. Germline assignment: CDR1 SNHLY and CDR2 FYNNEI. As DNA, the CDR3 is TGTGCCAGCAGACCCGCGGGAGATGAAAAACTGTTTTTT. The encoded protein is CASRPAGDEKLFF. The whole variable domain, filled in from reference TRBV2 and TRBJ1-4, reads EPEVTQTPSHQVTQMGQEVILRCVPISNHLYFYWYRQILGQKVEFLVSFYNNEISEKSEIFDDQFSVERPDGSNFTLKIRSTKLEDSAMYFCASRPAGDEKLFFGSGTQLSVL.

The V call is TRBV29-1, the J call TRBJ2-1; TRBD2 agrees at 7 bases. CDR1 is SQVTM and CDR2 is ANQGSEA in the germline V gene. CDR3 length equals 14 residues. V lost 3 bases, J lost 6 bases, and 8 bases stayed unmatched. The chain's CDR3 is CSVDGGLGTNEQFF. In DNA form, the CDR3 reads TGCAGCGTTGATGGTGGACTAGGCACCAATGAGCAGTTCTTC.

The chain joins TRBV30 to TRBJ2-7, with TRBD2 identical over 8 bases. The V gene end was trimmed by 0 bases and the J gene end by 6 bases; junction bases not matched to a gene: 4. Germline lookup yields CDR1 GTSNPN and CDR2 SVGIG (reference sequence). The CDR3 totals 13 residues. The CDR3 here is CAWSVGGGTEQYF. The CDR3 nucleotides read TGTGCCTGGAGTGTCGGGGGGGGCACCGAGCAGTACTTC.

This rearrangement joins TRBV7-9 to TRBJ1-1; no reliable D call. The germline CDR1 and CDR2 sequences are SEHNR and FQNEAQ (reference sequence). CDR3 length equals 11 residues. Trimming stripped 5 bases from V and 6 bases from J, with 7 bases between. The DNA for the CDR3 is TGTGCCAGCAGCCCCCTTGCTGAAGCTTTCTTT. Its translation: CASSPLAEAFF.

V is TRBV28 and J is TRBJ2-5, with TRBD1 matching over 9 bases. Germline-derived CDR1 and CDR2 are MDHEN and SYDVKM. V was pared by 4 bases and J by 6 bases, with 9 bases of the junction left unmatched. The CDR3 loop spans 15 amino acids. CDR3 sequence (DNA): TGTGCCAGCAGTTCCCAGGGACAGGGCGGGAAGACCCAGTACTTC. Encoded protein: CASSSQGQGGKTQYF.

The DNA of the CDR3 is TGTGCCAGCAGCGTAGGGGCGGCGGGGGCCCCCTACGAGCAGTACTTC. Amino acids: CASSVGAAGAPYEQYF. J is TRBJ2-7 and V is TRBV9; possibly TRBD2 for D (7 bases). With 0 bases removed from V and 2 bases from J, the gap between germline ends came to 15 bases. Germline CDR1 reads SGDLS; CDR2 reads YYNGEE. The CDR3 has 16 residues.

The chain combines TRBV6-1 with TRBJ2-7; tentatively, D is TRBD1 (6 bases). Per the germline V gene, CDR1 is MNHNS and CDR2 is SASEGT. The CDR3 covers 14 residues. The V and J ends lost 5 bases and 2 bases respectively, with 13 bases between them. CDR3 DNA: TGTGCCAGCAGTAGCACAGGGACGACCTACGAGCAGTACTTC. Its protein is CASSSTGTTYEQYF.

As for this clone: In the same sample, other DNA sequences code for this CDR3. The J gene is TRBJ2-1, the V gene TRBV5-4; D unclear. The CDR3 is made up of 13 amino acids. Germline V gene sequence: CDR1 SGHNT, CDR2 YYREEE (reference sequence). V lost 0 bases and J 3 bases, leaving 4 bases between the germline ends. CDR3 residues: CASSLDSYNEQFF. The CDR3 bases are TGTGCCAGCAGCTTGGACAGCTACAATGAGCAGTTCTTC.

J is TRBJ2-2 and V is TRBV6-5, with 8 bases lining up with TRBD2. With 5 bases clipped from V and 4 bases from J, the junction kept 6 bases outside the gene matches. This CDR3 comprises 15 residues. CDR1 and CDR2 (germline): MNHEY, SVGAGI. DNA for the CDR3: TGTGCCAGCAGTGTCAGCGGGAGCGGCACCGGGGAGCTGTTTTTT. Its translation: CASSVSGSGTGELFF.

The chain uses TRBV4-1 and TRBJ2-7; D gene uncertain. The CDR3 spans 14 residues. Trimming pared 1 base from V and 1 base from J, leaving 8 bases between. Germline assignment: CDR1 MGHRA and CDR2 YSYEKL. CDR3 region: CASSQGLLSYEQYF. CDR3 sequence (DNA): TGCGCCAGCAGCCAAGGGCTTTTGTCCTACGAGCAGTACTTC.

The chain joins TRBV27 to TRBJ2-7; D is perhaps TRBD1 (6 bases). V lost 5 bases and J lost 5, with 16 bases in between. Looked up from germline, CDR1 is MNHEY and CDR2 is SMNVEV (reference sequence). This CDR3 is built from 14 residues. The CDR3 is CASSPIDRSHEQYF. CDR3 bases: TGTGCCAGCAGTCCGATCGACAGGTCCCACGAGCAGTACTTC.